The present T cell receptor (beta chain) was sequenced within a study of cytomegalovirus exposure and HLA in healthy donors. General study points: Most TCR sequences proved rare, with some public TCRs found in many donors. Later genetic work tied a missense DCLRE1C variant to beta-chain V and J trimming. A later analysis showed HLA-associated TCR beta chains outstripping equally common others in clonal expansion. It is likely that the observed cluster of highly shared sequence variants was a sequencing artifact.

This CDR3 spans 15 amino acids. Per germline, CDR1 MDHEN and CDR2 SYDVKM. V lost 2 bases to trimming and J lost 3 bases, with 14 bases between them. There are a few counts of this clone. Its antigen is still unknown. The PCR ran on 60 Vbeta and 13 Jbeta primers. Repertoires were generated with immunoSEQ multiplex PCR, while TCRdb's copy carries only in-frame clones and drops some. In the table there are about 93,000 clones, 70% to 85% of which are singletons. The specimen sequenced was PBMCs. The chain joins TRBV28 to TRBJ2-7, with D maybe TRBD1 (6 bases). The sequence came from a man between 45 and 60 years old in good health and CMV-seronegative. The CDR3 is CASSLIGTGSYEQYF. The CDR3 bases are TGTGCCAGCAGTTTAATCGGAACAGGGAGCTACGAGCAGTACTTC.